This T cell receptor beta chain comes out of a study of blood T cell repertoires in COVID-19. Study processing details: Reference gene primer amplification gave estimated nucleated cell counts. TCRdb's table, derived via immunoSEQ multiplex PCR, lists solely in-frame clones and lacks some. The DNA gave D and trimming, while V, J and clone size come from that table. Among about 410,000 clones listed, roughly 89% were seen once. The clonotype comes from a woman in her 30s with active or convalescent COVID-19. Sequenced input: peripheral blood.

CDR3 residues: CASSQDPVRTSGIPDTQYF. CDR3 bases: TGCGCCAGCAGCCAAGATCCAGTTAGGACTAGCGGGATACCCGATACGCAGTATTTT. This chain joins TRBV4-1 and TRBJ2-3, with TRBD2 matching over 12 bases. CDR1 is MGHRA and CDR2 is YSYEKL in the germline V gene. This CDR3 contains 19 residues. The trim removed 0 bases at V and 6 bases at J, leaving 13 bases unmatched.